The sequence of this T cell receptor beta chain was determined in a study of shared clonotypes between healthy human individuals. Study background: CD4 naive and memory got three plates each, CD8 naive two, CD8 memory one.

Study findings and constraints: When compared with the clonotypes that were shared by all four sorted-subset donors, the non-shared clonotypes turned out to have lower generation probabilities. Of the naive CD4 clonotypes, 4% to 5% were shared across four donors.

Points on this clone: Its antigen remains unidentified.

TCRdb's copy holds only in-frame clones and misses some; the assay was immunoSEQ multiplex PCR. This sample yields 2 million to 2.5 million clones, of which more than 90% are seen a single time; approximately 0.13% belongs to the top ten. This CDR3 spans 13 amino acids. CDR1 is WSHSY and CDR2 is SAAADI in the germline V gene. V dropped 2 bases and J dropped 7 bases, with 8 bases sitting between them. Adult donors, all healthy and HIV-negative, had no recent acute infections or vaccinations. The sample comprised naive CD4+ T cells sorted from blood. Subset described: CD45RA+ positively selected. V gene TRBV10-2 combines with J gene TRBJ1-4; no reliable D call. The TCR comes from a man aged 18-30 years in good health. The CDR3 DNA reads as TGCGCCAGCAGTGAGACGAGGGCTGAAAAACTGTTTTTT. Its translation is CASSETRAEKLFF.